The rows below give T cell receptor beta chains drawn from one sample of a study of shared clonotypes between healthy human individuals. Sequencing was performed with immunoSEQ multiplex PCR; in TCRdb, only in-frame clones are kept and a portion is missing. This table holds some 2,500,000 clones, roughly 93% found once. The sample comprised naive CD4+ T cells from PBMCs. These receptors came from a man aged 18 to 29 in good health. Some clones in this sample may be carry-over from other donors' samples. CDR3s include the opening cysteine and the closing phenylalanine or tryptophan. A D gene is named only where the DNA matches it firmly. Expanded clones are given a class, and other clones once, few, many or no size at all.

V gene	clone size	D gene	J gene	CDR3 protein	CDR3 DNA
TRBV28	.	.	TRBJ2-5	CASSLLQIQETQYF	TGTGCCAGCAGCTTACTACAAATCCAAGAGACCCAGTACTTC
TRBV19	.	.	TRBJ1-5	CASSIFTAGNQPQHF	TGTGCCAGTAGTATTTTTACGGCAGGGAATCAGCCCCAGCATTTT
TRBV7-3	.	TRBD2	TRBJ2-1	CASSSSLADNEQFF	TGTGCCAGCAGCTCCTCACTAGCGGACAATGAGCAGTTCTTC
TRBV18	.	.	TRBJ2-5	CASSPPGVETQYF	TGTGCCAGCTCACCACCTGGTGTGGAGACCCAGTACTTC
TRBV30	.	.	TRBJ1-4	CAWSAGSPGEKLFF	TGTGCCTGGAGTGCCGGGTCGCCGGGTGAAAAACTGTTTTTT
TRBV4-1	.	.	TRBJ2-7	CASSQSGAYEQYF	TGCGCCAGCAGCCAATCCGGGGCCTACGAGCAGTACTTC
TRBV5-1	.	.	TRBJ2-7	CASSLGPNGYEQYF	TGCGCCAGCAGCTTGGGGCCGAACGGCTACGAGCAGTACTTC
TRBV10-3	.	.	TRBJ1-6	CAISVLQGGSPLHF	TGTGCCATCAGTGTGCTGCAGGGAGGCTCACCCCTCCACTTT
TRBV4-2	.	.	TRBJ2-1	CASSQGGVGMDEQFF	TGTGCCAGCAGCCAAGGAGGGGTGGGTATGGATGAGCAGTTCTTC
TRBV5-1	.	.	TRBJ2-2	CASSFPQGGTGELFF	TGCGCCAGCAGCTTCCCACAGGGCGGAACCGGGGAGCTGTTTTTT
TRBV7-2	.	.	TRBJ2-7	CASSLARLYEQYF	TGTGCCAGCAGCTTAGCTAGATTGTACGAGCAGTACTTC
TRBV28	.	.	TRBJ2-7	CASSPRAHKMTRGGLTKEQYF	TGTGCCAGCAGTCCACGAGCCCACAAAATGACCAGGGGGGGACTTACGAAGGAGCAGTACTTC
TRBV4-1	.	.	TRBJ1-5	CASSQGFINSNQPQHF	TGCGCCAGCAGCCAAGGATTCATTAATAGCAATCAGCCCCAGCATTTT
TRBV11-1	.	.	TRBJ2-2	CASSLQGGTGELFF	TGTGCCAGCAGCCTACAGGGAGGGACCGGGGAGCTGTTTTTT
TRBV11-1	.	.	TRBJ2-7	CASSLGAGLNSYEQYF	TGTGCCAGCAGCTTAGGGGCGGGCTTAAACTCCTACGAGCAGTACTTC
TRBV4-3	.	TRBD2	TRBJ2-1	CASSPRGGAGGGLRQFF	TGCGCCAGCAGCCCCAGGGGAGGAGCGGGAGGGGGCTTACGGCAGTTCTTC
TRBV14	.	.	TRBJ2-7	CASRGAGPYEQYF	TGTGCCAGCAGGGGCGCTGGGCCCTACGAGCAGTACTTC
TRBV6-1	.	TRBD2	TRBJ2-5	CASSDWGTSGTPLQYF	TGTGCCAGCAGTGATTGGGGGACTAGCGGGACACCCCTCCAGTACTTC
TRBV7-2	.	.	TRBJ2-5	CASKSPSGVSGWETQYF	TGTGCCAGCAAGTCTCCCTCCGGGGTATCGGGATGGGAGACCCAGTACTTC
TRBV18	.	.	TRBJ2-4	CASSPDGVAKNIQYF	TGTGCCAGCTCACCAGACGGGGTAGCCAAAAACATTCAGTACTTC
TRBV25-1	.	.	TRBJ2-7	CASSVGGTYEQYF	TGTGCCAGCAGTGTAGGGGGAACCTACGAGCAGTACTTC
TRBV5-1	.	.	TRBJ2-5	CASSYDQETQYF	TGCGCCAGCAGCTATGACCAAGAGACCCAGTACTTC
TRBV5-1	.	TRBD2	TRBJ2-1	CASGGGAGVNEQFF	TGCGCCAGCGGAGGCGGGGCGGGAGTTAATGAGCAGTTCTTC
TRBV23-1	.	TRBD1	TRBJ2-1	CASSQSGQGAGEQFF	TGCGCCAGCAGTCAATCCGGACAGGGGGCAGGAGAGCAGTTCTTC
TRBV28	.	.	TRBJ1-3	CASSLERNTIYF	TGTGCCAGCAGTTTAGAGAGAAACACCATATATTTT
TRBV7-8	.	TRBD2	TRBJ2-4	CASSASSGTSEYF	TGTGCCAGCAGCGCTTCATCCGGGACTAGCGAGTACTTC
TRBV10-3	.	.	TRBJ2-3	CAISESRASTDTQYF	TGTGCCATCAGTGAATCTAGGGCGAGCACAGATACGCAGTATTTT
TRBV28	.	.	TRBJ2-1	CASSSRLVLIF	TGTGCCAGCAGTTCAAGACTAGTTTTGATCTTC
TRBV28	.	.	TRBJ2-6	CASSFLAGASSGANVLTF	TGTGCCAGCAGTTTCTTGGCGGGGGCCAGCTCTGGGGCCAACGTCCTGACTTTC
TRBV15	.	.	TRBJ2-1	CATSRGRVSADNEQFF	TGTGCCACCAGCAGGGGAAGAGTATCGGCGGACAATGAGCAGTTCTTC
TRBV5-1	.	TRBD2	TRBJ2-7	CASSLAGGSSYEQYF	TGCGCCAGCAGCTTGGCCGGCGGGAGCTCCTACGAGCAGTACTTC
TRBV19	.	.	TRBJ1-5	CASSTPGTNQPEHF	TGTGCCAGTAGTACCCCGGGTACGAATCAGCCCGAGCATTTT
TRBV7-3	once	.	TRBJ1-1	CASSLMANTEAFF	TGTGCCAGCAGCTTGATGGCCAACACTGAAGCTTTCTTT
TRBV20-1	.	.	TRBJ1-5	CSARVGGRGHF	TGCAGTGCTAGAGTAGGGGGGCGAGGGCATTTT
TRBV5-1	.	TRBD2	TRBJ2-3	CASCSGSPTDTQYF	TGCGCCAGCTGCAGCGGGAGCCCCACAGATACGCAGTATTTT
TRBV6-1	.	.	TRBJ2-7	CASSGRQFSPYEQYF	TGTGCCAGCAGTGGACGTCAGTTTTCACCCTACGAGCAGTACTTC
TRBV10-3	once	.	TRBJ1-1	CATKRPTAGNTEAFF	TGTGCCACCAAGCGCCCTACGGCGGGTAACACTGAAGCTTTCTTT
TRBV6-5	.	.	TRBJ2-7	CASSYGDISYEQYF	TGTGCCAGCAGTTACGGGGACATTTCCTACGAGCAGTACTTC
TRBV7-3	.	.	TRBJ2-1	CASSLMRGNEQFF	TGTGCCAGCAGCTTAATGCGGGGAAATGAGCAGTTCTTC
TRBV4-1	.	.	TRBJ2-3	CASSQIVDTQYF	TGCGCCAGCAGTCAAATAGTGGATACGCAGTATTTT
TRBV28	.	.	TRBJ2-7	CASSLAESHSSYEQYF	TGTGCCAGCAGTCTAGCCGAGAGTCACAGCTCCTACGAGCAGTACTTC
TRBV21-1	.	.	TRBJ1-4	CASIGDRVWALFF	TGTGCCAGCATCGGCGACAGGGTCTGGGCACTGTTTTTT
TRBV7-3	.	.	TRBJ2-7	CASSLRESYEQYF	TGTGCCAGCAGCTTAAGAGAGTCCTACGAGCAGTACTTC
TRBV28	.	TRBD1	TRBJ2-5	CASRSTGVETQYF	TGTGCCAGCAGGTCTACAGGGGTAGAGACCCAGTACTTC
TRBV10-1	.	.	TRBJ2-2	CASSDGAQAGYTGELFF	TGCGCCAGCAGTGATGGGGCGCAGGCTGGTTACACCGGGGAGCTGTTTTTT
TRBV5-1	.	TRBD1	TRBJ2-3	CASSSQGQGADTQYF	TGCGCCAGCAGTAGTCAGGGACAGGGTGCAGATACGCAGTATTTT
TRBV29-1	once	TRBD1	TRBJ2-7	CSAKRGQSYEQYF	TGCAGCGCTAAAAGGGGACAGTCCTACGAGCAGTACTTC
TRBV6-1	.	.	TRBJ2-5	CASRYGVAQYF	TGTGCCAGCAGATACGGGGTGGCCCAGTACTTC
TRBV9	.	.	TRBJ1-1	CASSGATNTEAFF	TGTGCCAGCAGCGGGGCCACAAACACTGAAGCTTTCTTT
TRBV7-2	.	.	TRBJ2-7	CASSLASESSYEQYF	TGTGCCAGCAGCTTAGCTAGCGAGAGCTCCTACGAGCAGTACTTC
TRBV5-1	.	.	TRBJ2-3	CASSLSGTDTQYF	TGCGCCAGCAGCTTGTCCGGGACCGATACGCAGTATTTT
TRBV7-9	.	TRBD1	TRBJ1-1	CASSSSGTANTEAFF	TGTGCCAGCAGCTCCTCCGGGACAGCAAACACTGAAGCTTTCTTT
TRBV18	.	.	TRBJ2-2	CASSPSWAGELFF	TGTGCCAGCTCACCCTCTTGGGCCGGGGAGCTGTTTTTT
TRBV28	.	.	TRBJ1-1	CASSASQGRYTEAFF	TGTGCCAGCAGTGCCTCACAGGGTCGGTACACTGAAGCTTTCTTT
TRBV6-4	.	.	TRBJ1-3	CARGPRGSFLENTIYF	TGTGCCAGAGGCCCCAGGGGAAGTTTTTTGGAAAACACCATATATTTT
TRBV6-5	.	TRBD2	TRBJ2-1	CASSRGREGRDEQFF	TGTGCCAGCAGCCGAGGGCGGGAGGGCCGCGATGAGCAGTTCTTC
TRBV28	.	TRBD1	TRBJ1-5	CASSLHAGGYQPQHF	TGTGCCAGCAGTTTACACGCAGGGGGGTATCAGCCCCAGCATTTT